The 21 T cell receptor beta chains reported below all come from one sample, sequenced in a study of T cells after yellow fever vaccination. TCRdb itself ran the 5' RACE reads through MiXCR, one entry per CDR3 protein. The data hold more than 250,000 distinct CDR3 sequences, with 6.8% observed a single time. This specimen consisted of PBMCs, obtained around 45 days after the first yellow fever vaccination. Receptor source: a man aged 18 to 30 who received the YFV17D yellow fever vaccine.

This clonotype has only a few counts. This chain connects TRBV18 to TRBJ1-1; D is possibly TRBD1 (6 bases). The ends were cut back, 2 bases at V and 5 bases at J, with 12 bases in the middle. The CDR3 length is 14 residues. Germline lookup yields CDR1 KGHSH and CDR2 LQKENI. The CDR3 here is CASSPGLRGTEAFF. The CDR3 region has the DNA TGTGCCAGCTCACCAGGCTTAAGGGGGACTGAAGCTTTCTTT.

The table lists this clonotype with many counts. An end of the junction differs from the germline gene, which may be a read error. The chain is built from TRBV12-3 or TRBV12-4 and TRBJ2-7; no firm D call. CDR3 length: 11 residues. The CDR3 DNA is TGTGCCAGCAGCTTAGGAGCCGAGCAGTACTTC. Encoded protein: CASSLGAEQYF.

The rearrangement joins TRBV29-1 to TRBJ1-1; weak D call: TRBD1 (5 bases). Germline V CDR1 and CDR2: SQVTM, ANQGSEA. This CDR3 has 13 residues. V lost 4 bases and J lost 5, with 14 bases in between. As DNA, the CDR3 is TGCAGCGTTGTTCGCCAGGGTGGGACTGAAGCTTTCTTT. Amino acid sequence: CSVVRQGGTEAFF.

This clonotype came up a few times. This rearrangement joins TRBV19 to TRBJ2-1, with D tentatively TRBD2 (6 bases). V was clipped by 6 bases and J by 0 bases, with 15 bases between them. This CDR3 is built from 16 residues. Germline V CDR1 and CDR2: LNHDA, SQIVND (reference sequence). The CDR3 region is CASREVSGLSYNEQFF. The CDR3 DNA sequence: TGTGCCAGTAGGGAAGTTAGCGGCCTCTCCTACAATGAGCAGTTCTTC.

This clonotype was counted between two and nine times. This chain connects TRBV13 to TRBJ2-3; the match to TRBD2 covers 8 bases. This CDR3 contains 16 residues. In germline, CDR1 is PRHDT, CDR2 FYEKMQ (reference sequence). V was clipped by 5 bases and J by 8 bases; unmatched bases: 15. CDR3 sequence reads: CASSPGGGGPRGTQYF. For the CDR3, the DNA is TGTGCCAGCAGCCCCGGGGGGGGGGGACCCAGGGGTACGCAGTATTTT.

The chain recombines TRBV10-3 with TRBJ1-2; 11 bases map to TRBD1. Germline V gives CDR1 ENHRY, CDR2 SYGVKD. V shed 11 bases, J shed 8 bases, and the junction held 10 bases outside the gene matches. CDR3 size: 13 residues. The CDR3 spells CASGQGALRGYTF. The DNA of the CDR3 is TGTGCCTCAGGACAGGGGGCTTTGAGAGGCTACACCTTC.

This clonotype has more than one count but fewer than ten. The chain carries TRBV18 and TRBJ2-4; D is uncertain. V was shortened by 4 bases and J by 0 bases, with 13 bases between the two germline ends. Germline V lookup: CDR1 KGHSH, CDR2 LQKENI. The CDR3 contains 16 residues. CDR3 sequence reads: CASSLPVTLAKNIQYF. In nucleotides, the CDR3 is TGTGCCAGCTCACTTCCCGTGACCCTAGCCAAAAACATTCAGTACTTC. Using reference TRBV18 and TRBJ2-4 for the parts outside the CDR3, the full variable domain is NAGVMQNPRHLVRRRGQEARLRCSPMKGHSHVYWYRQLPEEGLKFMVYLQKENIIDESGMPKERFSAEFPKEGPSILRIQQVVRGDSAAYFCASSLPVTLAKNIQYFGAGTRLSVL.

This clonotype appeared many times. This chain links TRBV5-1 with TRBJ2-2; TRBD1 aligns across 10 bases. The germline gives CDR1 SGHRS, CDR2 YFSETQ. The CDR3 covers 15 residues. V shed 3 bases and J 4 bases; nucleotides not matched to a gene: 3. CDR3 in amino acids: CASSSDRGPTGELFF. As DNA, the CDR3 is TGCGCCAGCAGCTCCGACAGGGGGCCCACCGGGGAGCTGTTTTTT. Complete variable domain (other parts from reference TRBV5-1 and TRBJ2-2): KAGVTQTPRYLIKTRGQQVTLSCSPISGHRSVSWYQQTPGQGLQFLFEYFSETQRNKGNFPGRFSGRQFSNSRSEMNVSTLELGDSALYLCASSSDRGPTGELFFGEGSRLTVL.

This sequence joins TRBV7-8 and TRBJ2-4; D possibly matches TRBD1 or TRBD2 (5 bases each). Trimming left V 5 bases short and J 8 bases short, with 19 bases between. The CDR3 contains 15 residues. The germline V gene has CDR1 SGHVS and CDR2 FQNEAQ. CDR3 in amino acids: CASSLGRDPWDIQYF. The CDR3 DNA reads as TGTGCCAGCAGCCTCGGCCGGGACCCATGGGACATTCAGTACTTC.

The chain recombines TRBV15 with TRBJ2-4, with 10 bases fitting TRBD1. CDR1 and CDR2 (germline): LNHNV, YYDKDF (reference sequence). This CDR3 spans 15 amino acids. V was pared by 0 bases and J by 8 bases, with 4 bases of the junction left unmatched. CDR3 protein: CATSRDQGTGDIQYF. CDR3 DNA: TGTGCCACCAGCAGAGATCAAGGGACAGGGGACATTCAGTACTTC.

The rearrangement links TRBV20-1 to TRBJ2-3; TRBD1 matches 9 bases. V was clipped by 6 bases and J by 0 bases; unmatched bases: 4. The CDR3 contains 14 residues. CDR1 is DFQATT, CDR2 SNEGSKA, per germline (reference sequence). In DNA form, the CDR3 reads TGCAGTGCGTACAGGGGGCGAAGCACAGATACGCAGTATTTT. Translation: CSAYRGRSTDTQYF.

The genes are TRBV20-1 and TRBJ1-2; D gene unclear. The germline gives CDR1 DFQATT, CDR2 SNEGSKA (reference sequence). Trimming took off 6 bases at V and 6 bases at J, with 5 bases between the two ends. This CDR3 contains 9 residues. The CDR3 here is CSAGDGYTF. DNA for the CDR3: TGCAGTGCGGGCGATGGCTACACCTTC.

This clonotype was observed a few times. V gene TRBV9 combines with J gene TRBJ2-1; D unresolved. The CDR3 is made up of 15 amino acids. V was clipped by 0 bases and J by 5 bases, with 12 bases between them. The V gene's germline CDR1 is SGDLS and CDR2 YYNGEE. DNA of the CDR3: TGTGCCAGCAGCGTAGAGGGAAAGCGCGACAATGAGCAGTTCTTC. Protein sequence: CASSVEGKRDNEQFF.

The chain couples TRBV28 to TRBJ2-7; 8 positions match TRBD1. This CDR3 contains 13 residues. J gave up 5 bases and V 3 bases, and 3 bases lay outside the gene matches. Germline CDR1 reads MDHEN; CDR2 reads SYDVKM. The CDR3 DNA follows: TGTGCCAGCAGTTTGCGGACAGGGAACGAGCAGTACGTC. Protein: CASSLRTGNEQYV.

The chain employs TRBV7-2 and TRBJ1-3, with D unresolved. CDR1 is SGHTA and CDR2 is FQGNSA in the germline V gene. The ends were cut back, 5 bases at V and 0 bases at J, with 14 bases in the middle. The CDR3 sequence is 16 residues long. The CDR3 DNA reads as TGTGCCAGCAGCACTAGTGTGACCTTCTCTGGAAACACCATATATTTT. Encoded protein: CASSTSVTFSGNTIYF. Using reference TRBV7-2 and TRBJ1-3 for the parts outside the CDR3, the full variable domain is GAGVSQSPSNKVTEKGKDVELRCDPISGHTALYWYRQSLGQGLEFLIYFQGNSAPDKSGLPSDRFSAERTGGSVSTLTIQRTQQEDSAVYLCASSTSVTFSGNTIYFGEGSWLTVV.

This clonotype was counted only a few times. This CDR3 is CASSLASRQDRYEQYF. The CDR3 nucleotides read TGTGCCAGCAGCTTAGCTAGTAGGCAGGACCGCTACGAGCAGTACTTC. The chain combines TRBV7-9 with TRBJ2-7; D is undetermined. Germline V gene sequence: CDR1 SEHNR, CDR2 FQNEAQ (reference sequence). Between the trimmed V and J ends, which lost 0 bases and 3 bases, there was a span of 15 bases. The CDR3 is 16 residues long.

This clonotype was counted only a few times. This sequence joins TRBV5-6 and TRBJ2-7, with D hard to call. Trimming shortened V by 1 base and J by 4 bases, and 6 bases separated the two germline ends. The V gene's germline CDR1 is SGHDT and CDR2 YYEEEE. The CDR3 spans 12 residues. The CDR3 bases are TGTGCCAGCAGCTTGAGAGATTACGAGCAGTACTTC. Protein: CASSLRDYEQYF.

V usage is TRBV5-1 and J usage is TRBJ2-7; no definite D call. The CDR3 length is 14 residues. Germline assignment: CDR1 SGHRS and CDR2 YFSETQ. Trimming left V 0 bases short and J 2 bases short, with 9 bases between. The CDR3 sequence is CASSLDGSTYEQYV. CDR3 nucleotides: TGCGCCAGCAGCTTGGATGGCAGTACCTACGAGCAGTACGTC.

The CDR3 bases are TGTGCCAGCAGCCCCCGGAACAGGGGACAAAGCTCTGGAAACACCATATATTTT. It specifies CASSPRNRGQSSGNTIYF. This chain uses TRBV4-2 with TRBJ1-3, with 7 bases matching TRBD1. The junction had 12 bases not matched to a gene; V was cut back by 4 bases and J by 0 bases. The CDR3 has 18 amino acids. CDR1 and CDR2 from the germline V gene are LGHNA and YNFKEQ.

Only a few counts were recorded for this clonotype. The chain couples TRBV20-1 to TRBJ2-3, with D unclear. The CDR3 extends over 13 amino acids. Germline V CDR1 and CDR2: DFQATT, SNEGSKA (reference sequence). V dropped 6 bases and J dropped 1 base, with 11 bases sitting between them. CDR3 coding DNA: TGCAGTGCCCGAAGGACCGGCACAGATACGCAGTATTTT. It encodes CSARRTGTDTQYF.

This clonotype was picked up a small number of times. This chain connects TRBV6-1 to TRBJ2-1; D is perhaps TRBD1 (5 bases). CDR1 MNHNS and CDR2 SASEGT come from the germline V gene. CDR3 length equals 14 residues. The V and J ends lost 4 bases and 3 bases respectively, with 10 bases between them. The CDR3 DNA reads TGTGCCAGCAGTGGACAGAACTTCTACAATGAGCAGTTCTTC. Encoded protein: CASSGQNFYNEQFF.